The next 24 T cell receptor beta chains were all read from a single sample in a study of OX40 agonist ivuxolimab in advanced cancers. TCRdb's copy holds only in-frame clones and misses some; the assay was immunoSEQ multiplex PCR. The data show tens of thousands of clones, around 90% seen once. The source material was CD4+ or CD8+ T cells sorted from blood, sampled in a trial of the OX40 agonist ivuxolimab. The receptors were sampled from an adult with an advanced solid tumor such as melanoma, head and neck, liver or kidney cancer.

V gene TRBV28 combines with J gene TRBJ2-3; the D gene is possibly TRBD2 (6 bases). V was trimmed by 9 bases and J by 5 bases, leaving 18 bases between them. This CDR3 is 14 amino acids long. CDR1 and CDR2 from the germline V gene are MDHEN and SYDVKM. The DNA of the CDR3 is TGTGCCAGTCGAAGTCAGGCCGGGGGAGATACGCAGTATTTT. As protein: CASRSQAGGDTQYF.

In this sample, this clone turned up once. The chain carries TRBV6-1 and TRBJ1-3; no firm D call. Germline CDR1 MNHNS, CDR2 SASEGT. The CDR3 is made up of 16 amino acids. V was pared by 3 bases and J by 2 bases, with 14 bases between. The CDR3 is CASSETFISPGNTIYF. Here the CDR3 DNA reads TGTGCCAGCAGTGAGACCTTCATCTCCCCTGGAAACACCATATATTTT.

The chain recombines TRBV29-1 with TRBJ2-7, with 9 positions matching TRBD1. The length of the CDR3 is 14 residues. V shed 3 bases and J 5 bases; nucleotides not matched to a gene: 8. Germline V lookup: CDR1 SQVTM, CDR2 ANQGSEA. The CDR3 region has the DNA TGCAGCGTTGAGTCAACAGGGGGCGGGAACGAGCAGTACTTC. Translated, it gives CSVESTGGGNEQYF.

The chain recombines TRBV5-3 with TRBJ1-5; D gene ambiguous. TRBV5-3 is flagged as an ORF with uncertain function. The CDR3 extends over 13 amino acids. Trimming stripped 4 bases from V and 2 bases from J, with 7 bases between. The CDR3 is CARSRRGNQPQHF. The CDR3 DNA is TGTGCCAGAAGCCGGAGGGGCAATCAGCCCCAGCATTTT.

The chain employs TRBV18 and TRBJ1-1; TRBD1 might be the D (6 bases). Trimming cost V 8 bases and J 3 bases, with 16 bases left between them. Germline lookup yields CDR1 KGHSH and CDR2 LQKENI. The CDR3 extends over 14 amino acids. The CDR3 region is CASEGVRVDTEAFF. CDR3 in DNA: TGTGCCAGCGAGGGGGTCAGGGTTGACACTGAAGCTTTCTTT.

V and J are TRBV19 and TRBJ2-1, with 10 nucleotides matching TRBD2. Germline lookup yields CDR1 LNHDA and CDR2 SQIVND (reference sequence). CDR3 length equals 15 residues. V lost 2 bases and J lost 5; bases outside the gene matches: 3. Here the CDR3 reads CASSITSGTHNEQFF. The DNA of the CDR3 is TGTGCCAGTAGTATAACTAGCGGGACACACAATGAGCAGTTCTTC. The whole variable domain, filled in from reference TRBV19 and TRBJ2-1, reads DGGITQSPKYLFRKEGQNVTLSCEQNLNHDAMYWYRQDPGQGLRLIYYSQIVNDFQKGDIAEGYSVSREKKESFPLTVTSAQKNPTAFYLCASSITSGTHNEQFFGPGTRLTVL.

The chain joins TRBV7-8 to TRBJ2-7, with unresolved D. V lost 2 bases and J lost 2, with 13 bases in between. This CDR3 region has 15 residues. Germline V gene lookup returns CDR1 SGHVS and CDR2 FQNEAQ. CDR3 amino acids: CASSLSREPTYEQYF. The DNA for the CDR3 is TGTGCCAGCAGCTTATCCCGAGAGCCAACCTACGAGCAGTACTTC.

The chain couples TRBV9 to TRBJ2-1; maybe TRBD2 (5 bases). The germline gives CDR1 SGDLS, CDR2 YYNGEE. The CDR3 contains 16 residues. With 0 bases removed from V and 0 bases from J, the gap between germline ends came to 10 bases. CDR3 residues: CASSVDAGRSYNEQFF. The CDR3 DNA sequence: TGTGCCAGCAGCGTAGATGCGGGCCGCTCCTACAATGAGCAGTTCTTC.

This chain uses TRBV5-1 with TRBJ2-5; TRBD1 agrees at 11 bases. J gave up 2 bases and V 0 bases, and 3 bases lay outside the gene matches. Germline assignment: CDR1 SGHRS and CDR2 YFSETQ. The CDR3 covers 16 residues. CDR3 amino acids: CASSLAGTGGQETQYF. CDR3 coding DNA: TGCGCCAGCAGCTTGGCCGGGACAGGGGGGCAAGAGACCCAGTACTTC.

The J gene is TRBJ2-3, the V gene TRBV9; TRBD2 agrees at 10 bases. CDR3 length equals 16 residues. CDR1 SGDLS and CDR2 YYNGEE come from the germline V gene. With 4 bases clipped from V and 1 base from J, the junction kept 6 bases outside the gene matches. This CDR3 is CASSTRTSGGTDTQYF. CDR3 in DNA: TGTGCCAGCAGCACCCGGACTAGCGGTGGCACAGATACGCAGTATTTT.

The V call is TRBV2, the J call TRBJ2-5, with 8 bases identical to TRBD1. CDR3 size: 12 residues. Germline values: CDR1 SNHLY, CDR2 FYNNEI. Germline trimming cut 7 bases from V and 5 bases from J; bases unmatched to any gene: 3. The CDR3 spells CASTRTGETQYF. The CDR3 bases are TGTGCCAGCACCCGGACAGGGGAGACCCAGTACTTC.

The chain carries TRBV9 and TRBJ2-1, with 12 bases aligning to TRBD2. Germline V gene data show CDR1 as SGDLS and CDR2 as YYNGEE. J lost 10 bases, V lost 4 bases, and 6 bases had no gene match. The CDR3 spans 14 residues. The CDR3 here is CASSPGLAGGEQFF. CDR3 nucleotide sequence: TGTGCCAGCAGCCCGGGTCTAGCGGGAGGGGAGCAGTTCTTC.

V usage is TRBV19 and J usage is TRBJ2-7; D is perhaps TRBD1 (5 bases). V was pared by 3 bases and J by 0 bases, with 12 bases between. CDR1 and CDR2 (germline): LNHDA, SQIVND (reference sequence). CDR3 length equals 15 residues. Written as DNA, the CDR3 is TGTGCCAGTAGTATTGCTGCGACAGACTCCTACGAGCAGTACTTC. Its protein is CASSIAATDSYEQYF.

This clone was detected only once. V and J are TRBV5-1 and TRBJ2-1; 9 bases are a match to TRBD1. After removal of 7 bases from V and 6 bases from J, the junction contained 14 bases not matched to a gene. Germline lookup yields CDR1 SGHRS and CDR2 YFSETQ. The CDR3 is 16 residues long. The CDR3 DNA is TGCGCCAGCTCCCCGACCGGGACAGGGATAATCAATGAGCAGTTCTTC. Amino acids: CASSPTGTGIINEQFF.

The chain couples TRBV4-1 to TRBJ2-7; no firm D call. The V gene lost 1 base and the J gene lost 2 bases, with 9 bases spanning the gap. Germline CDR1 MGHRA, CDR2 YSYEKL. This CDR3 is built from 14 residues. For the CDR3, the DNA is TGCGCCAGCAGCCAAGCTGGGAACCCCTACGAGCAGTACTTC. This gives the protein CASSQAGNPYEQYF.

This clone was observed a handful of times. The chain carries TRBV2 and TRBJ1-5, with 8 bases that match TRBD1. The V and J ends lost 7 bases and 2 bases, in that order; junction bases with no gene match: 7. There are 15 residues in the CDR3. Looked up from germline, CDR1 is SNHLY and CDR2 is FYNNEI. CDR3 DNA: TGTGCCAGCACCGTGACAGGGGACGGCAATCAGCCCCAGCATTTT. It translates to CASTVTGDGNQPQHF.

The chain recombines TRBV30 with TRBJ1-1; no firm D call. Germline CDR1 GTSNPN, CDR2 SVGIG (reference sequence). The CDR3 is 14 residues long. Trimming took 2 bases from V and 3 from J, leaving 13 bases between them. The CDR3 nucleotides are TGTGCCTGGAGTACGGGTGTAAGGGACACTGAAGCTTTCTTT. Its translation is CAWSTGVRDTEAFF.

The CDR3 DNA reads TGCGCCAGCAGCCTCGGACTAGCGGGAGAAAGCGACCAAGAGACCCAGTACTTC. It specifies CASSLGLAGESDQETQYF. The V and J genes are TRBV4-1 and TRBJ2-5, with 13 positions matching TRBD2. V trimming: 4 bases; J trimming: 0 bases; junction bases outside the gene matches: 8. The CDR3 loop spans 18 amino acids. Germline CDR1 is MGHRA and CDR2 is YSYEKL.

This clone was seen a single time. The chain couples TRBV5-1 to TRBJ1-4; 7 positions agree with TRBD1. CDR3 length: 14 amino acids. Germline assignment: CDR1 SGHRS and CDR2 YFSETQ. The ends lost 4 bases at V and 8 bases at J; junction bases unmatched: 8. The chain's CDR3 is CASSPSGGEEKLFF. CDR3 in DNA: TGCGCCAGCAGCCCCTCAGGGGGGGAAGAAAAACTGTTTTTT. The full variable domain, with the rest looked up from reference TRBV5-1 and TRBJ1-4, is KAGVTQTPRYLIKTRGQQVTLSCSPISGHRSVSWYQQTPGQGLQFLFEYFSETQRNKGNFPGRFSGRQFSNSRSEMNVSTLELGDSALYLCASSPSGGEEKLFFGSGTQLSVL.

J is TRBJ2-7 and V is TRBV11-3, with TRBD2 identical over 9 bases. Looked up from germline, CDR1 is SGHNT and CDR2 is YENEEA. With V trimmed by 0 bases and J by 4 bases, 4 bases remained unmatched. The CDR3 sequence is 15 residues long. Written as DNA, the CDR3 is TGTGCCAGCAGCTTAGACGGAGCGGGGGGATACGAGCAGTACTTC. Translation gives CASSLDGAGGYEQYF.

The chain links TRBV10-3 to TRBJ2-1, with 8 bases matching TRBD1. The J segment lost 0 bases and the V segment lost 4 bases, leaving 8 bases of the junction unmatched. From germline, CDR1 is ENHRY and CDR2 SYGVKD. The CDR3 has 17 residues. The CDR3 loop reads CAISGPSGQGSYNEQFF. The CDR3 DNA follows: TGTGCCATCAGTGGGCCGAGTGGACAGGGCTCCTACAATGAGCAGTTCTTC.

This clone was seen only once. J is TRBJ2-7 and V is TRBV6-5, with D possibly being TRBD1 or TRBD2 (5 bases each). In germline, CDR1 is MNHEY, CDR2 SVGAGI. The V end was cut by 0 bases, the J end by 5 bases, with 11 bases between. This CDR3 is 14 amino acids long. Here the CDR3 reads CASSYSRGGDEQYF. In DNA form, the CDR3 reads TGTGCCAGCAGTTACTCGAGGGGCGGCGACGAGCAGTACTTC.

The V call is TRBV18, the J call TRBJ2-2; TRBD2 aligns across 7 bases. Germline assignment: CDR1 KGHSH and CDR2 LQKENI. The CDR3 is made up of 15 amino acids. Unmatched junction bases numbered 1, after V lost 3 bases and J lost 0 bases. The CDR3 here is CASSPLAANTGELFF. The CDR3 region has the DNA TGTGCCAGCTCACCTCTAGCGGCGAACACCGGGGAGCTGTTTTTT.

CDR3 DNA sequence: TGTGCCAGCAGCAAGACCCCTGGGGGAACCCAGTACTTC. Translation: CASSKTPGGTQYF. The rearrangement links TRBV11-3 to TRBJ2-5; D tentatively reads TRBD1 or TRBD2 (5 bases each). Germline CDR1 and CDR2: SGHNT and YENEEA. CDR3 length: 13 amino acids. The germline V and J ends were trimmed by 5 bases and 8 bases, with 15 bases remaining between them.